This T cell receptor beta chain stems from a study of early T cells in non-severe SARS-CoV-2 infection. Study-level results: VDJdb matching favored anti-spike CD8 responses, missing private and CD4 specificities.

CDR1 is SGHRS and CDR2 is YFSETQ in the germline V gene. V lost 0 bases and J lost 10; bases outside the gene matches: 6. This CDR3 comprises 14 residues. Individual cDNA molecules were tagged with unique molecular identifiers. Each CDR3 protein gets one entry after TCRdb re-called the 5' RACE reads with MiXCR. This sample has roughly 60,000 distinct CDR3 sequences; over 9.5% occur once, and the top ten carry around 4.9%. Regarding this clonotype: What it binds is unknown.

V and J are TRBV5-1 and TRBJ2-1, with 8 bases aligning to TRBD1. The sequenced sample was whole blood. This TCR was sampled from an adult who was a healthcare worker with PCR-confirmed SARS-CoV-2 infection or an uninfected control (not recorded which). The CDR3 bases are TGCGCCAGCAGCTTGGGGACAGGGTTAGGAGAGCAGTTCTTC. Protein sequence: CASSLGTGLGEQFF.